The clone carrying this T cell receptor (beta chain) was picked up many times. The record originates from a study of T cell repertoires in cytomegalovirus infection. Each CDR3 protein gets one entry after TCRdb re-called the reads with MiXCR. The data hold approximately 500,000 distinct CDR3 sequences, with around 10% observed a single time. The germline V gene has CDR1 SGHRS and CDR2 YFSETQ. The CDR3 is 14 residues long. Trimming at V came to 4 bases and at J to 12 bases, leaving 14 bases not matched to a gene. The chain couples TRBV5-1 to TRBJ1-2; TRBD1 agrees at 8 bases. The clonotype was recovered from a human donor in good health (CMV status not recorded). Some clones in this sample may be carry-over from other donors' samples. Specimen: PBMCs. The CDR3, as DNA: TGCGCCAGCAGCCCGTCTCCAGGACAGGGTTCTGACACCTTC. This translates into CASSPSPGQGSDTF. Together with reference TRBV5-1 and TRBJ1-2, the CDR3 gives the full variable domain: KAGVTQTPRYLIKTRGQQVTLSCSPISGHRSVSWYQQTPGQGLQFLFEYFSETQRNKGNFPGRFSGRQFSNSRSEMNVSTLELGDSALYLCASSPSPGQGSDTFGSGTRLTVV.